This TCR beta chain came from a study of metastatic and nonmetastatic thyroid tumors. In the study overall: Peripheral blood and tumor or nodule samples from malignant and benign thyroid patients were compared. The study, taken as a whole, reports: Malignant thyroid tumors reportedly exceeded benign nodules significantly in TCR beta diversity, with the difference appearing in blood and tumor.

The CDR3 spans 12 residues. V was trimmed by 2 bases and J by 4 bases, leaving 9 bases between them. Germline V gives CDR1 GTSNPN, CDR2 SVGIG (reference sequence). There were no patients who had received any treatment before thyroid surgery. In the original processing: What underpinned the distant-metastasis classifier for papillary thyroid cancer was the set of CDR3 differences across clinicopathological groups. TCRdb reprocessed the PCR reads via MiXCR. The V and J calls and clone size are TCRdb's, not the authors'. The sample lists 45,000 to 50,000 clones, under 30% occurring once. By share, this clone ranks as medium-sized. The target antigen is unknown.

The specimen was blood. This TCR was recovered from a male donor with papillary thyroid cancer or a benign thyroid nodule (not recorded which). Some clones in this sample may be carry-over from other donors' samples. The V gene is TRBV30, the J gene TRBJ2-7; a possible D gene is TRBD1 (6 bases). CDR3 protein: CAWSIRGYEQYF. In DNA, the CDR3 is TGTGCCTGGAGTATTAGGGGGTACGAGCAGTACTTC.